This entry lists 32 T cell receptor beta chains sequenced from one sample in a study of cytomegalovirus exposure and HLA in healthy donors. Vbeta (60) and Jbeta (13) primers were used in the PCR. Method: immunoSEQ multiplex PCR; TCRdb's copy keeps in-frame clones and lacks some. The sample has more than 110,000 clones, around 80% seen once. Sequenced input: PBMCs. All receptors derive from a male donor in good health and CMV-seropositive.

A few counts support this clone. The gene calls are TRBV7-3 and TRBJ2-1, with D possibly TRBD1 on 5 matching bases. Germline V gives CDR1 SGHTA, CDR2 FQGTGA. Between the trimmed V and J ends, which lost 5 bases and 0 bases, there was a span of 14 bases. The CDR3 consists of 16 residues. CDR3 coding DNA: TGTGCCAGCAGCGTATCTAGTACAGGCTCCTACAATGAGCAGTTCTTC. Its translation: CASSVSSTGSYNEQFF.

This clone showed up just once. The chain recombines TRBV7-8 with TRBJ1-2; 9 bases fit TRBD1. The V and J ends lost 5 bases and 7 bases, in that order; junction bases with no gene match: 8. The CDR3 sequence is 14 residues long. The germline CDR1 and CDR2 sequences are SGHVS and FQNEAQ. The CDR3 here is CASSPPGQGFGYTF. The CDR3 DNA is TGTGCCAGCAGCCCGCCGGGACAGGGCTTTGGCTACACCTTC. Using reference TRBV7-8 and TRBJ1-2 for the parts outside the CDR3, the full variable domain is GAGVSQSPRYKVAKRGQDVALRCDPISGHVSLFWYQQALGQGPEFLTYFQNEAQLDKSGLPSDRFFAERPEGSVSTLKIQRTQQEDSAVYLCASSPPGQGFGYTFGSGTRLTVV.

The J gene is TRBJ2-5, the V gene TRBV30; D might be TRBD1 (7 bases). There are 12 residues in the CDR3. The V end lost 5 bases, the J end lost 6 bases, and 13 bases lay between the germline ends. Germline V gene sequence: CDR1 GTSNPN, CDR2 SVGIG (reference sequence). In DNA form, the CDR3 reads TGTGCCTGGGCCGCAGGGGGGCAGACCCAGTACTTC. It specifies CAWAAGGQTQYF.

This chain uses TRBV25-1 with TRBJ2-2, with TRBD2 as a possible D gene (6 bases). Trimming removed 3 bases at V and 6 bases at J, with 11 bases between. The germline V gene encodes CDR1 MGHDK and CDR2 SYGVNS. The CDR3 consists of 14 residues. CDR3 nucleotide sequence: TGTGCCAGCAGTGAGGAATGGGGGGCCGGGGAGCTGTTTTTT. Its translation: CASSEEWGAGELFF. Based on the CDR3 plus reference TRBV25-1 and TRBJ2-2, the full variable domain is EADIYQTPRYLVIGTGKKITLECSQTMGHDKMYWYQQDPGMELHLIHYSYGVNSTEKGDLSSESTVSRIRTEHFPLTLESARPSHTSQYLCASSEEWGAGELFFGEGSRLTVL.

This rearrangement joins TRBV18 to TRBJ1-1, with 10 bases identical to TRBD1. The germline CDR1 and CDR2 sequences are KGHSH and LQKENI. The CDR3 extends over 18 amino acids. The J segment lost 3 bases and the V segment lost 2 bases, leaving 12 bases of the junction unmatched. The CDR3 sequence is CASSPTGDRGPLYTEAFF. The CDR3 nucleotides are TGTGCCAGCTCACCAACCGGGGACAGGGGCCCTCTCTACACTGAAGCTTTCTTT.

In DNA form, the CDR3 reads TGTGCCAGCAGTCGGGGAATGGAAGGCTACACCTTC. Translated: CASSRGMEGYTF. The chain combines TRBV28 with TRBJ1-2; D is unresolved. The V and J ends lost 5 bases and 8 bases respectively, with 12 bases between them. The CDR3 totals 12 residues. The germline gives CDR1 MDHEN, CDR2 SYDVKM.

This chain uses TRBV4-1 with TRBJ1-5; no reliable D call. The germline CDR1 and CDR2 sequences are MGHRA and YSYEKL. The CDR3 loop spans 15 amino acids. Between the trimmed V and J ends, which lost 0 bases and 0 bases, there was a span of 6 bases. The CDR3 DNA reads as TGCGCCAGCAGCCAAGATCCCTATAGCAATCAGCCCCAGCATTTT. As protein: CASSQDPYSNQPQHF.

This clone was seen only once. This chain uses TRBV7-2 with TRBJ2-3; TRBD2 agrees at 11 bases. J lost 2 bases, V lost 4 bases, and 5 bases had no gene match. The CDR3 runs to 16 residues. The germline gives CDR1 SGHTA, CDR2 FQGNSA. The CDR3 sequence: CASSSRLAGLTDTQYF. The DNA for the CDR3 is TGTGCCAGCAGCTCCCGACTAGCGGGGCTCACAGATACGCAGTATTTT.

The chain has TRBV5-1 and TRBJ2-2; possible D gene TRBD2, 5 bases. Germline-derived CDR1 and CDR2 are SGHRS and YFSETQ. This CDR3 is 16 amino acids long. The V end lost 4 bases, the J end lost 1 base, and 14 bases lay between the germline ends. CDR3 nucleotide sequence: TGCGCCAGCAGCATTTACGGGGATGGGAACACCGGGGAGCTGTTTTTT. It translates to CASSIYGDGNTGELFF.

This clone was seen a single time. This chain's CDR3 is CASSLGLGEADTQYF. The CDR3 coding sequence is TGTGCCAGCAGCTTAGGTCTAGGGGAGGCAGATACGCAGTATTTT. The chain recombines TRBV7-9 with TRBJ2-3, with a weak D call TRBD2 (6 bases). The V end was cut by 1 base, the J end by 4 bases, with 12 bases between. Germline V lookup: CDR1 SEHNR, CDR2 FQNEAQ (reference sequence). The CDR3 is 15 amino acids.

The CDR3 region has the DNA TGTGCCAGCAGCTTGGGGGGGGGTAATTCACCCCTCCACTTT. It codes for CASSLGGGNSPLHF. V and J are TRBV5-6 and TRBJ1-6; D possibly corresponds to TRBD1 (5 bases). The CDR3 runs 14 residues. V was pared by 0 bases and J by 6 bases, with 7 bases between. Looked up from germline, CDR1 is SGHDT and CDR2 is YYEEEE. Drawing the rest from reference TRBV5-6 and TRBJ1-6, the complete variable domain is DAGVTQSPTHLIKTRGQQVTLRCSPKSGHDTVSWYQQALGQGPQFIFQYYEEEERQRGNFPDRFSGHQFPNYSSELNVNALLLGDSALYLCASSLGGGNSPLHFGNGTRLTVT.

The chain has TRBV11-3 and TRBJ2-1, with D unresolved. This CDR3 contains 13 residues. Trimming removed 8 bases at V and 8 bases at J, with 16 bases between. CDR1 is SGHNT and CDR2 is YENEEA in the germline V gene. CDR3 region: CASSLERFHEQFF. CDR3 DNA sequence: TGTGCCAGCTCTCTAGAAAGATTCCATGAGCAGTTCTTC.

The chain has TRBV5-1 and TRBJ2-3, with TRBD2 matching 11 bases. The germline CDR1 and CDR2 sequences are SGHRS and YFSETQ. The CDR3 extends over 16 amino acids. Trimming took 1 base from V and 8 from J; bases not matched to a gene: 9. CDR3 region: CASSLYLAGGMVTQYF. The DNA for the CDR3 is TGCGCCAGCAGCTTGTACCTAGCGGGGGGTATGGTTACGCAGTATTTT.

A single count supports this clone. The rearrangement joins TRBV28 to TRBJ2-5; 9 positions match TRBD1. V shed 6 bases, J shed 9 bases, and the junction held 8 bases outside the gene matches. Germline CDR1 and CDR2: MDHEN and SYDVKM. CDR3 size: 13 residues. CDR3 sequence: CASRIQGAEAQYF. CDR3 nucleotide sequence: TGTGCCAGCAGGATACAGGGGGCGGAGGCCCAGTACTTC.

The rearrangement uses TRBV13 and TRBJ1-5; D remains ambiguous. The CDR3 loop spans 15 amino acids. The germline gives CDR1 PRHDT, CDR2 FYEKMQ (reference sequence). The V gene lost 3 bases and the J gene lost 4 bases, with 13 bases spanning the gap. In DNA, the CDR3 is TGTGCCAGCAGCTTTGGGTTTGGAGGGAATCAGCCCCAGCATTTT. The encoded protein is CASSFGFGGNQPQHF.

The chain joins TRBV5-1 to TRBJ1-2; 9 nucleotides line up with TRBD1. V lost 4 bases, J lost 4 bases, and 8 bases stayed unmatched. Germline V CDR1 and CDR2: SGHRS, YFSETQ. The CDR3 is 15 residues long. CDR3 residues: CASSEGSTGGYGYTF. The CDR3 DNA is TGCGCCAGCAGCGAGGGATCGACAGGGGGCTATGGCTACACCTTC.

V usage is TRBV29-1 and J usage is TRBJ2-1; D is uncertain. The V and J ends lost 4 bases and 10 bases respectively, with 11 bases between them. The V gene's germline CDR1 is SQVTM and CDR2 ANQGSEA. There are 11 residues in the CDR3. The CDR3 loop is CSVVRVQEQFF. Written as DNA, the CDR3 is TGCAGCGTTGTCCGGGTCCAAGAGCAGTTCTTC.

This rearrangement joins TRBV27 to TRBJ2-2, with D hard to call. Trimming removed 5 bases from V and 1 base from J, with 8 bases in between. Germline CDR1 is MNHEY and CDR2 is SMNVEV (reference sequence). The CDR3 runs 14 residues. CDR3 DNA: TGTGCCAGCAGTGCGACGGGGAACACCGGGGAGCTGTTTTTT. It specifies CASSATGNTGELFF.

This chain uses TRBV29-1 with TRBJ2-1; 10 nucleotides agree with TRBD2. Looked up from germline, CDR1 is SQVTM and CDR2 is ANQGSEA. The CDR3 is 14 residues long. With 6 bases clipped from V and 6 bases from J, the junction kept 8 bases outside the gene matches. CDR3 sequence (DNA): TGCAGCGTCCTTAGTAGCGGGGGGCCCAATGAGCAGTTCTTC. Translated: CSVLSSGGPNEQFF.

J is TRBJ2-7 and V is TRBV5-1; tentative D call: TRBD1 (6 bases). The CDR3 has 13 residues. Germline lookup yields CDR1 SGHRS and CDR2 YFSETQ. V was shortened by 7 bases and J by 7 bases, with 18 bases between the two germline ends. This chain's CDR3 is CASAGGGSLEQYF. CDR3 sequence (DNA): TGCGCCAGCGCCGGTGGGGGCTCCTTGGAGCAGTACTTC.

The chain uses TRBV9 and TRBJ2-3; 11 bases map to TRBD2. Germline values: CDR1 SGDLS, CDR2 YYNGEE. The CDR3 extends over 14 amino acids. The ends lost 5 bases at V and 5 bases at J; junction bases unmatched: 4. The CDR3 loop is CASRGGTSGDTQYF. CDR3 coding DNA: TGTGCCAGCAGGGGAGGGACTAGCGGAGATACGCAGTATTTT.

The rearrangement joins TRBV6-1 to TRBJ1-2; D not resolved. This CDR3 spans 14 amino acids. Trimming cost V 0 bases and J 5 bases, with 10 bases left between them. Germline V gene data show CDR1 as MNHNS and CDR2 as SASEGT. As DNA, the CDR3 is TGTGCCAGCAGTGAAGCCGACCGGAGTTATGGCTACACCTTC. Amino acid sequence: CASSEADRSYGYTF.

The chain's CDR3 is CASSLWAGGTSGRASGELFF. The CDR3 nucleotides are TGTGCCAGCAGTTTATGGGCGGGGGGGACTAGCGGGAGGGCCTCGGGGGAGCTGTTTTTT. The V gene is TRBV28, the J gene TRBJ2-2; TRBD2 matches at 16 bases. Looked up from germline, CDR1 is MDHEN and CDR2 is SYDVKM. The J segment lost 8 bases and the V segment lost 0 bases, leaving 12 bases of the junction unmatched. CDR3 length: 20 amino acids. Complete variable domain (other parts from reference TRBV28 and TRBJ2-2): DVKVTQSSRYLVKRTGEKVFLECVQDMDHENMFWYRQDPGLGLRLIYFSYDVKMKEKGDIPEGYSVSREKKERFSLILESASTNQTSMYLCASSLWAGGTSGRASGELFFGEGSRLTVL.

This clone was seen only once. The J gene is TRBJ2-7, the V gene TRBV7-8; D possibly corresponds to TRBD1 (6 bases). The CDR3 runs 15 residues. The germline gives CDR1 SGHVS, CDR2 FQNEAQ. V lost 0 bases, J lost 9 bases, and 18 bases lay in between. The CDR3 loop reads CASSLALGRGRGQYF. The CDR3 DNA reads as TGTGCCAGCAGCTTAGCGCTGGGCAGGGGCCGGGGGCAGTACTTC.

This chain links TRBV6-6 with TRBJ1-4; TRBD1 matches 9 bases. Germline V CDR1 and CDR2: MNHNY, SVGAGI (reference sequence). Germline trimming cut 10 bases from V and 6 bases from J; bases unmatched to any gene: 15. The CDR3 loop spans 16 amino acids. CDR3 in DNA: TGTGCCACCACTGAGAGAACAGGGGGCGGACATGAAAAACTGTTTTTT. Translating gives CATTERTGGGHEKLFF.

The chain carries TRBV29-1 and TRBJ2-3; no reliable D call. The CDR3 has 13 amino acids. Trimming removed 7 bases from V and 4 bases from J, with 15 bases in between. The germline CDR1 and CDR2 sequences are SQVTM and ANQGSEA. The CDR3 loop is CSALRFLPDTQYF. The CDR3 DNA follows: TGCAGCGCGCTGCGGTTCCTGCCAGATACGCAGTATTTT.

The rearrangement joins TRBV7-9 to TRBJ2-3, with D maybe TRBD1 (5 bases). Germline loops: CDR1 SEHNR, CDR2 FQNEAQ (reference sequence). The CDR3 runs to 15 residues. Trimming pared 1 base from V and 2 bases from J, leaving 10 bases between. CDR3: CASSLVPGNTDTQYF. For the CDR3, the DNA is TGTGCCAGCAGCTTAGTACCAGGGAACACAGATACGCAGTATTTT.

This chain connects TRBV18 to TRBJ1-1, with D hard to call. Deletions cut 3 bases from V and 1 base from J, with 9 bases between. The CDR3 is made up of 14 amino acids. Germline assignment: CDR1 KGHSH and CDR2 LQKENI. The CDR3 is CASSPTNQNTEAFF. The CDR3 region has the DNA TGTGCCAGCTCACCCACAAACCAGAACACTGAAGCTTTCTTT.

The CDR3 DNA sequence: TGTGCCAGCAGCGTAGCAGGCCGACGAGGAAACACCATATATTTT. It specifies CASSVAGRRGNTIYF. The chain carries TRBV9 and TRBJ1-3; unclear D gene. From germline, CDR1 is SGDLS and CDR2 YYNGEE. The V gene lost 0 bases and the J gene lost 4 bases, with 11 bases spanning the gap. The CDR3 extends over 15 amino acids.

V is TRBV4-3 and J is TRBJ2-4; 10 bases map to TRBD1. Germline-derived CDR1 and CDR2 are LGHNA and YSLEER. J lost 8 bases, V lost 5 bases, and 6 bases had no gene match. There are 14 residues in the CDR3. CDR3 nucleotides: TGCGCCAGCAGCGCGACAGGGGGCAGTCACATTCAGTACTTC. Protein sequence: CASSATGGSHIQYF.

V is TRBV12-5 and J is TRBJ2-2, with D perhaps TRBD2 (5 bases). The V gene's germline CDR1 is LGHNT and CDR2 FRNRAP. V lost 0 bases, J lost 7 bases, and 12 bases lay in between. This CDR3 is built from 15 residues. The CDR3 bases are TGTGCTAGTGGTTTGGTACTAGGGTCAAGCGGGGAGCTGTTTTTT. Translated, it gives CASGLVLGSSGELFF. Full variable domain (remainder filled in from reference TRBV12-5 and TRBJ2-2): DARVTQTPRHKVTEMGQEVTMRCQPILGHNTVFWYRQTMMQGLELLAYFRNRAPLDDSGMPKDRFSAEMPDATLATLKIQPSEPRDSAVYFCASGLVLGSSGELFFGEGSRLTVL.

This chain uses TRBV4-3 with TRBJ2-7; TRBD1 might be the D (6 bases). Germline V gene lookup returns CDR1 LGHNA and CDR2 YSLEER. V lost 0 bases and J lost 3, with 15 bases in between. CDR3 length: 16 amino acids. Here the CDR3 DNA reads TGCGCCAGCAGCCAAGATTTCGCACAGGGTAACTACGAGCAGTACTTC. Translated, it gives CASSQDFAQGNYEQYF.